This T cell receptor (beta chain) came from a study of blood T cell repertoires in COVID-19. About the study: From the United States, Italy and Spain came samples of acute and convalescent COVID-19.

Under the authors' procedure: For nucleated cells, counts were estimated from reference gene primer amplification. Sequenced by immunoSEQ multiplex PCR; TCRdb stores in-frame clones only, minus some. V, J and clone size derive from that table, while D and trimming were established from the DNA sequence. The data show 240,000 or so clones, roughly 81% seen once. CDR1 is SGHRS, CDR2 YFSETQ, per germline. Trimming pared 0 bases from V and 1 base from J, leaving 10 bases between. The CDR3 consists of 15 residues. This sequence was found in a woman over 75 with COVID-19, enrolled during active disease. The sample was peripheral blood. The gene calls are TRBV5-1 and TRBJ2-5; a possible D gene is TRBD2 (6 bases). The CDR3 here is CASSLVASAQETQYF. The CDR3 nucleotides read TGCGCCAGCAGCTTGGTAGCTAGCGCCCAAGAGACCCAGTACTTC.